Listed below are T cell receptor beta chains from one sample, sequenced in a study of blood T cell repertoires in COVID-19. Assay: immunoSEQ multiplex PCR; the TCRdb copy retains only in-frame clones and omits some. Of nearly 40,000 clones in the sample, about four fifths were seen once. The specimen was peripheral blood. These receptors were collected from an elderly man with active or convalescent COVID-19. The CDR3 runs from the conserved cysteine through the conserved F or W. A D gene is named only where the DNA matches it firmly. Expanded clones get a size class; other rows say once, few or many, or leave the size out.

clone size: .
J gene: TRBJ1-2
D gene: TRBD1
V gene: TRBV28
CDR3 DNA: TGTGCCAGCAGGGGGCAGGACAGGCAGGAATATGGCTACACCTTC
CDR3 protein: CASRGQDRQEYGYTF

clone size: .
J gene: TRBJ1-5
D gene: TRBD1
V gene: TRBV2
CDR3 DNA: TGTGCCAGCAGTTCCTACAGGGGAAGCAATCAGCCCCAGCATTTT
CDR3 protein: CASSSYRGSNQPQHF

clone size: .
J gene: TRBJ2-3
D gene: TRBD2
V gene: TRBV29-1
CDR3 DNA: TGCAGCGTCCGGACTAGCGGGAGCTCCACAGATACGCAGTATTTT
CDR3 protein: CSVRTSGSSTDTQYF

clone size: few
J gene: TRBJ1-1
D gene: .
V gene: TRBV4-1
CDR3 DNA: TGCGCCAGCAGCCAAGAGGCAGGGATGAACACTGAAGCTTTCTTT
CDR3 protein: CASSQEAGMNTEAFF

clone size: .
J gene: TRBJ2-6
D gene: .
V gene: TRBV28
CDR3 DNA: TGTGCCAGCAGTTTAGTCGGGCTAGCCCCCTCTGGGGCCAACGTCCTGACTTTC
CDR3 protein: CASSLVGLAPSGANVLTF

clone size: .
J gene: TRBJ2-3
D gene: .
V gene: TRBV7-9
CDR3 DNA: TGTGCCAGCAGCTTAACCGGAGATACGCAGTATTTT
CDR3 protein: CASSLTGDTQYF

clone size: .
J gene: TRBJ2-5
D gene: .
V gene: TRBV4-3
CDR3 DNA: TGCGCCAGCAGCAGGAAGGGGGGGCCGGGGGAGACCCAGTACTTC
CDR3 protein: CASSRKGGPGETQYF

clone size: .
J gene: TRBJ1-3
D gene: .
V gene: TRBV9
CDR3 DNA: TGTGCCAGCAGCCCCGACCCTGGACAGTCTGGAAACACCATATATTTT
CDR3 protein: CASSPDPGQSGNTIYF

clone size: .
J gene: TRBJ2-6
D gene: .
V gene: TRBV7-8
CDR3 DNA: TGTGCCAGCAGGGCCACCATGGGCTCCGGGGCCAACGTCCTGACTTTC
CDR3 protein: CASRATMGSGANVLTF

clone size: .
J gene: TRBJ2-5
D gene: TRBD2
V gene: TRBV6-6
CDR3 DNA: TGTGCCAGCAGTTACTCGGCGGCGGGGGTCGAGACCCAGTACTTC
CDR3 protein: CASSYSAAGVETQYF

clone size: .
J gene: TRBJ2-5
D gene: .
V gene: TRBV20-1
CDR3 DNA: TGCAGTGCTACTCGGTCGGAGACCCAGTACTTC
CDR3 protein: CSATRSETQYF

clone size: .
J gene: TRBJ2-5
D gene: TRBD2
V gene: TRBV9
CDR3 DNA: TGTGCCAGCAGCGTAGGCCTAGCGGAGACACAAGAGACCCAGTACTTC
CDR3 protein: CASSVGLAETQETQYF

clone size: .
J gene: TRBJ2-1
D gene: .
V gene: TRBV5-1
CDR3 DNA: TGCGCCAGCAGCTTAGGGGGCAATGAGCAGTTCTTC
CDR3 protein: CASSLGGNEQFF

clone size: medium-sized
J gene: TRBJ2-7
D gene: TRBD1
V gene: TRBV27
CDR3 DNA: TGTGCCAGCAGTAAGTTGGGACAGGGCTTCGGCGAGCAGTACTTC
CDR3 protein: CASSKLGQGFGEQYF

clone size: .
J gene: TRBJ1-3
D gene: .
V gene: TRBV29-1
CDR3 DNA: TGCAGCTTTAGGGGACTGAACTCTGGAAACACCATATATTTT
CDR3 protein: CSFRGLNSGNTIYF

clone size: few
J gene: TRBJ1-2
D gene: TRBD1
V gene: TRBV19
CDR3 DNA: TGTGCCAGTAGTACCGGGACAGGCTATGGCTACACCTTC
CDR3 protein: CASSTGTGYGYTF

clone size: .
J gene: TRBJ2-1
D gene: .
V gene: TRBV10-3
CDR3 DNA: TGTGCCAGCCAGGATGGCCGTTACAATGAGCAGTTCTTC
CDR3 protein: CASQDGRYNEQFF

clone size: .
J gene: TRBJ1-5
D gene: TRBD1
V gene: TRBV6-6
CDR3 DNA: TGTGCCAGCAGAACACAGGGGGCGATTCAGCCCCAGCATTTT
CDR3 protein: CASRTQGAIQPQHF

clone size: .
J gene: TRBJ2-1
D gene: TRBD2
V gene: TRBV19
CDR3 DNA: TGTGCCAGTGAAGAGGGCGGGAGGGCCTCCTACAATGAGCAGTTCTTC
CDR3 protein: CASEEGGRASYNEQFF

clone size: .
J gene: TRBJ2-2
D gene: TRBD2
V gene: TRBV7-6
CDR3 DNA: TGTGCCAGCAGCTTAACGGGGGGAAACACCGGGGAGCTGTTTTTT
CDR3 protein: CASSLTGGNTGELFF

clone size: .
J gene: TRBJ2-7
D gene: .
V gene: TRBV24-1
CDR3 DNA: TGTGCCACCAGTGATTCGCGAACGGGTGACTACGAGCAGTACTTC
CDR3 protein: CATSDSRTGDYEQYF

clone size: .
J gene: TRBJ1-1
D gene: TRBD1
V gene: TRBV4-1
CDR3 DNA: TGCGCCAGCAGCCCGAAGGGGGCCGGCACTGAAGCTTTCTTT
CDR3 protein: CASSPKGAGTEAFF

clone size: .
J gene: TRBJ2-2
D gene: .
V gene: TRBV7-3
CDR3 DNA: TGTGCCAGCAGCCGCCCACAGGTTCCCGGGGAGCTGTTTTTT
CDR3 protein: CASSRPQVPGELFF

clone size: .
J gene: TRBJ1-3
D gene: .
V gene: TRBV6-6
CDR3 DNA: TGTGCCAGCAGTCTCAGGGAAGGTGGAAACACCATATATTTT
CDR3 protein: CASSLREGGNTIYF

clone size: .
J gene: TRBJ2-2
D gene: TRBD2
V gene: TRBV7-6
CDR3 DNA: TGTGCCAGCGGGGAGGGGCACACCGGGGAGCTGTTTTTT
CDR3 protein: CASGEGHTGELFF

clone size: .
J gene: TRBJ2-3
D gene: .
V gene: TRBV4-3
CDR3 DNA: TGCGCCAGCAGCCAAGTGGGGGGGCGGATGCTTGGTACGCAGTATTTT
CDR3 protein: CASSQVGGRMLGTQYF

clone size: .
J gene: TRBJ2-7
D gene: .
V gene: TRBV2
CDR3 DNA: TGTGCCAGCAGTGAGGTGGAGAGCTCCTACGAGCAGTACTTC
CDR3 protein: CASSEVESSYEQYF

clone size: once
J gene: TRBJ1-3
D gene: .
V gene: TRBV7-8
CDR3 DNA: TGTGCCAGCAGCTCACCATCTACTGGAAACACCATATATTTT
CDR3 protein: CASSSPSTGNTIYF

clone size: once
J gene: TRBJ1-5
D gene: .
V gene: TRBV2
CDR3 DNA: TGTGCCAGCAGGGGGACACACGGGGTAACAGAGCCCCAGCATTTT
CDR3 protein: CASRGTHGVTEPQHF

clone size: .
J gene: TRBJ2-7
D gene: TRBD1
V gene: TRBV10-3
CDR3 DNA: TGTGCCATCAGTGAACCCGGACAGGGCGATCGGTACTTC
CDR3 protein: CAISEPGQGDRYF

clone size: .
J gene: TRBJ2-2
D gene: .
V gene: TRBV7-8
CDR3 DNA: TGTGCCAGCAGCTTATTCGGGGAACGCACCGGGGAGCTGTTTTTT
CDR3 protein: CASSLFGERTGELFF

clone size: .
J gene: TRBJ2-7
D gene: .
V gene: TRBV10-3
CDR3 DNA: TGTGCCATCAGTGAGGGAGGAAGAAAGCCCTACGAGCAGTACTTC
CDR3 protein: CAISEGGRKPYEQYF

clone size: .
J gene: TRBJ1-1
D gene: .
V gene: TRBV28
CDR3 DNA: TGTGCCAGCAGTCCCGTGACAGGAGAAGCTTTCTTT
CDR3 protein: CASSPVTGEAFF

clone size: .
J gene: TRBJ2-5
D gene: TRBD2
V gene: TRBV9
CDR3 DNA: TGTGCCAGCAGCGCGCCTTTCGCTAGCGGGGAGGAGACCCAGTACTTC
CDR3 protein: CASSAPFASGEETQYF

clone size: .
J gene: TRBJ2-7
D gene: .
V gene: TRBV19
CDR3 DNA: TGTGCCAGTAGTATAGGGGCAGGGTCCACCTACGAGCAGTACTTC
CDR3 protein: CASSIGAGSTYEQYF

clone size: .
J gene: TRBJ2-7
D gene: .
V gene: TRBV7-6
CDR3 DNA: TGTGCCAGCAGCGTAGGACCGGGAAGCTCCTACGAGCAGTACTTC
CDR3 protein: CASSVGPGSSYEQYF

clone size: few
J gene: TRBJ2-3
D gene: .
V gene: TRBV5-1
CDR3 DNA: TGCGCCAGCAGCACGTTGGACAGAGCAGATACGCAGTATTTT
CDR3 protein: CASSTLDRADTQYF

clone size: .
J gene: TRBJ1-2
D gene: .
V gene: TRBV24-1
CDR3 DNA: TGTGCCACCAGTGACCACCCGGGTTATGGCTACACCTTC
CDR3 protein: CATSDHPGYGYTF

clone size: .
J gene: TRBJ1-1
D gene: TRBD1
V gene: TRBV18
CDR3 DNA: TGTGCCAGCTCACTCGGACAGGGCCTCATGAACACTGAAGCTTTCTTT
CDR3 protein: CASSLGQGLMNTEAFF

clone size: .
J gene: TRBJ2-2
D gene: TRBD1
V gene: TRBV4-3
CDR3 DNA: TGCGCCAGCAGCCACCAGACAGGGGGAATGGACGGCACCGGGGAGCTGTTTTTT
CDR3 protein: CASSHQTGGMDGTGELFF

clone size: .
J gene: TRBJ1-1
D gene: TRBD1
V gene: TRBV27
CDR3 DNA: TGTGCCAGCAGCCATACAGGGGGGAACACTGAAGCTTTCTTT
CDR3 protein: CASSHTGGNTEAFF

clone size: .
J gene: TRBJ1-6
D gene: .
V gene: TRBV21-1
CDR3 DNA: TGTGCCAGCAGCAGACTCAAGGGGACAGGGTATTCACCCCTCCACTTT
CDR3 protein: CASSRLKGTGYSPLHF

clone size: .
J gene: TRBJ1-3
D gene: .
V gene: TRBV9
CDR3 DNA: TGTGCCAGCAGCGTAGCATCCCGGGCTGGAAACACCATATATTTT
CDR3 protein: CASSVASRAGNTIYF

clone size: .
J gene: TRBJ2-2
D gene: .
V gene: TRBV9
CDR3 DNA: TGTGCCAGCAGCGTAGGAGGAGGGAACACCGGGGAGCTGTTTTTT
CDR3 protein: CASSVGGGNTGELFF

clone size: .
J gene: TRBJ1-5
D gene: .
V gene: TRBV7-2
CDR3 DNA: TGTGCCAGCAGCTCGACGGGGAGCAATCAGCCCCAGCATTTT
CDR3 protein: CASSSTGSNQPQHF

clone size: .
J gene: TRBJ2-4
D gene: .
V gene: TRBV28
CDR3 DNA: TGTGCCAGCAGCTGGGGAACGGGAGTTGACATTCAGTACTTC
CDR3 protein: CASSWGTGVDIQYF

clone size: .
J gene: TRBJ2-3
D gene: TRBD1
V gene: TRBV7-9
CDR3 DNA: TGTGCCAGCAGCTTTCCCCCACAGGGGTGGACAGATACGCAGTATTTT
CDR3 protein: CASSFPPQGWTDTQYF

clone size: .
J gene: TRBJ2-7
D gene: TRBD1
V gene: TRBV6-6
CDR3 DNA: TGTGCCAGCAGTCAGGACCGGGACAGTCTCTACGAGCAGTACTTC
CDR3 protein: CASSQDRDSLYEQYF

clone size: .
J gene: TRBJ1-3
D gene: TRBD1
V gene: TRBV9
CDR3 DNA: TGTGCCAGCAGTCAGACAGGGATCATTGGAAACACCATATATTTT
CDR3 protein: CASSQTGIIGNTIYF